This T cell receptor beta chain was documented in a study of control samples from healthy donors and cancer patients. The CDR3 totals 13 residues. CDR1 MGHDK and CDR2 SYGVNS come from the germline V gene. V gave up 3 bases and J gave up 4 bases, with 9 bases separating them. This table comes from immunoSEQ multiplex PCR, and its TCRdb copy is limited to in-frame clones, with some not included. The sample contains under 80,000 clones, less than 95% of which appear only once. This receptor was taken from a woman aged 40 to 49 in good health. The rearrangement links TRBV25-1 to TRBJ1-2; D call uncertain. The sample taken for sequencing was blood. The CDR3 coding sequence is TGTGCCAGCAGTGACGACGGAACCTATGGCTACACCTTC. The encoded protein is CASSDDGTYGYTF.